This T cell receptor beta chain was sequenced during a study of T cell changes during pregnancy in multiple sclerosis. Data came from immunoSEQ multiplex PCR; TCRdb stores just in-frame clones and leaves some out. The data hold around 38,000 clones, with approximately 92% observed a single time. CDR3 length equals 18 residues. Germline CDR1 and CDR2: SGHVS and FNYEAQ. J lost 7 bases, V lost 1 base, and 12 bases had no gene match. The clonotype was recovered from a female donor with multiple sclerosis, enrolled in a pregnancy study. The V and J genes are TRBV7-6 and TRBJ2-2; 10 nucleotides line up with TRBD2. Material: CD8+ T cells from peripheral blood mononuclear cells, obtained in the third trimester of pregnancy. The CDR3 nucleotides read TGTGCCAGCAGCTTAGGTCCTCCCCTAGCGGGAGAGAACGGGGAGCTGTTTTTT. This encodes CASSLGPPLAGENGELFF.